This record concerns one TCR beta chain sequence. The record originates from a study of Ad26.COV2.S vaccination and SARS-CoV-2 variants. Here immunoSEQ multiplex PCR was the method, and the copy in TCRdb shows in-frame clones only, minus some. There are about 390,000 clones in the sample; 92% occur only once, and over 1.5% lies in the top ten. Regarding treatment: some 20 received Ad26.COV2.S at low or high dose, single or two shots; 5 received placebo; per-sample allocation not given. Vaccine and placebo recipients were sampled on day 63 after the first injection. The CDR3 totals 15 residues. From germline, CDR1 is GTSNPN and CDR2 SVGIG (reference sequence). The ends lost 1 base at V and 6 bases at J; junction bases unmatched: 7.

J is TRBJ2-3 and V is TRBV30; 10 nucleotides match TRBD1. The clonotype originates from a person aged 18-60 years who received the Ad26.COV2.S COVID-19 vaccine or a placebo. The sequences come from peripheral blood, collected in a trial of Ad26.COV2.S vaccine versus placebo. This chain's CDR3 is CAWSAGQGLGDTQYF. In DNA form, the CDR3 reads TGTGCCTGGAGTGCGGGACAGGGGCTGGGGGATACGCAGTATTTT. Together with reference TRBV30 and TRBJ2-3, the CDR3 gives the full variable domain: SQTIHQWPATLVQPVGSPLSLECTVEGTSNPNLYWYRQAAGRGLQLLFYSVGIGQISSEVPQNLSASRPQDRQFILSSKKLLLSDSGFYLCAWSAGQGLGDTQYFGPGTRLTVL.